This T cell receptor beta chain derives from a study of beta chain features in type 1 diabetes. Whole-study findings and limits: Sequencing from cDNA could over-represent high-TCR-expressing cells.

Every bit of the isolated RNA underwent reverse transcription, so sequencing read expressed TCRB transcripts. Measured with immunoSEQ multiplex PCR; TCRdb has only the in-frame clones, and not every one. The sample has around 200,000 clones, about 13% seen once. The V gene's germline CDR1 is SGHDN and CDR2 FVKESK. This CDR3 has 13 residues. After removal of 1 base from V and 12 bases from J, the junction contained 5 bases not matched to a gene. This clone came up a few times. The target antigen is unknown. The chain uses TRBV14 and TRBJ2-1; 8 bases map to TRBD1. The sample consisted of central memory CD4+ T cells from blood. This TCR derives from a woman aged 18-35 years in good health. The DNA for the CDR3 is TGTGCCAGCAGCCAAGTACTACAGGGGGGGCAGTTCTTC. It translates to CASSQVLQGGQFF.